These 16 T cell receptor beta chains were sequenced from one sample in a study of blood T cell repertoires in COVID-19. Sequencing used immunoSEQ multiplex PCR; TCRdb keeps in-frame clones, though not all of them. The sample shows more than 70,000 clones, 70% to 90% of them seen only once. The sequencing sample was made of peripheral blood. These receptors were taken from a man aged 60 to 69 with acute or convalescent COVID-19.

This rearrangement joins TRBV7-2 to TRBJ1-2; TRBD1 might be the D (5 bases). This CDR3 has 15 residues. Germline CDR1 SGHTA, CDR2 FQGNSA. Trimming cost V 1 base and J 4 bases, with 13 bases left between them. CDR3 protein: CASSLEVRAVYGYTF. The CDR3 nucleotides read TGTGCCAGCAGCTTAGAGGTCAGGGCGGTCTATGGCTACACCTTC.

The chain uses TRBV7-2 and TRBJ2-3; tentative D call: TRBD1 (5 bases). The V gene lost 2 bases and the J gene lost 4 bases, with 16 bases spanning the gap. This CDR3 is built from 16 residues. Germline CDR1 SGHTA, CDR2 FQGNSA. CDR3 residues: CASSLPPGLGADTQYF. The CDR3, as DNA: TGTGCCAGCAGCTTACCACCGGGCCTAGGGGCAGATACGCAGTATTTT. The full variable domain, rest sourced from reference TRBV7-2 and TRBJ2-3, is GAGVSQSPSNKVTEKGKDVELRCDPISGHTALYWYRQSLGQGLEFLIYFQGNSAPDKSGLPSDRFSAERTGGSVSTLTIQRTQQEDSAVYLCASSLPPGLGADTQYFGPGTRLTVL.

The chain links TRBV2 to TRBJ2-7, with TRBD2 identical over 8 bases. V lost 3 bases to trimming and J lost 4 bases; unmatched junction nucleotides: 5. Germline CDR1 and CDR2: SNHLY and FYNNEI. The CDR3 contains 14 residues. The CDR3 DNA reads TGTGCCAGCAGTGAGGCGGGGGGAGCATACGAGCAGTACTTC. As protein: CASSEAGGAYEQYF.

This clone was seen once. The CDR3 DNA is TGTGCCAGCAGGGATAGAGGGGGCCGAGAGACCCAGTACTTC. Amino acids: CASRDRGGRETQYF. The genes are TRBV7-2 and TRBJ2-5, with TRBD1 matching 7 bases. V dropped 6 bases and J dropped 4; count of bases not matched to a gene: 8. CDR3 length equals 14 residues. Germline V gene lookup returns CDR1 SGHTA and CDR2 FQGNSA.

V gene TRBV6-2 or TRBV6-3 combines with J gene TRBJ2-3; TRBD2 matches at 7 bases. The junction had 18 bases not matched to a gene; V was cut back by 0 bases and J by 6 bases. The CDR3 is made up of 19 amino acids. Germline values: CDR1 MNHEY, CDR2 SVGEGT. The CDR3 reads CASSYSRVGLAGRFDTQYF. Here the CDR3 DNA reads TGTGCCAGCAGTTACTCGCGTGTGGGCCTTGCCGGGAGGTTTGATACGCAGTATTTT.

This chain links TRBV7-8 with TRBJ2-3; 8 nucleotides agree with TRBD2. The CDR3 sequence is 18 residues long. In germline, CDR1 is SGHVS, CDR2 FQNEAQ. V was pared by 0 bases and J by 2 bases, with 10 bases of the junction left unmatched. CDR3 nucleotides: TGTGCCAGCAGCTTAGCGCTTTCCCTAGCGGGCCACACAGATACGCAGTATTTT. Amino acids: CASSLALSLAGHTDTQYF. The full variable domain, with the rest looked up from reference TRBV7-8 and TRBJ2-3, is GAGVSQSPRYKVAKRGQDVALRCDPISGHVSLFWYQQALGQGPEFLTYFQNEAQLDKSGLPSDRFFAERPEGSVSTLKIQRTQQEDSAVYLCASSLALSLAGHTDTQYFGPGTRLTVL.

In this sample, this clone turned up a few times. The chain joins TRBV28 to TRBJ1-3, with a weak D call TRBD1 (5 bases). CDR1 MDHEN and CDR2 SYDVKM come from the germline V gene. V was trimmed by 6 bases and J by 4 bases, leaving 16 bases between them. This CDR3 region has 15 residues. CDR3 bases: TGTGCCAGCAGCCCCCCCAGGGTGATCGGAAACACCATATATTTT. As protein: CASSPPRVIGNTIYF.

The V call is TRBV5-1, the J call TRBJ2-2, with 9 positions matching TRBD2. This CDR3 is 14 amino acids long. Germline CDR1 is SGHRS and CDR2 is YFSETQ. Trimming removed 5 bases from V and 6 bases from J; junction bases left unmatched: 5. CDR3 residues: CASRTLAGSGELFF. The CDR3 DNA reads TGCGCCAGCAGAACCCTAGCGGGATCCGGGGAGCTGTTTTTT.

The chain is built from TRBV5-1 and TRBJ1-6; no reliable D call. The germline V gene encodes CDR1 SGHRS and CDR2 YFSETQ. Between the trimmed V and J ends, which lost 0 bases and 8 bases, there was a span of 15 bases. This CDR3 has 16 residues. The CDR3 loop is CASSLDGTGRYSPLHF. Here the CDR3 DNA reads TGCGCCAGCAGCTTGGATGGTACCGGTAGATATTCACCCCTCCACTTT.

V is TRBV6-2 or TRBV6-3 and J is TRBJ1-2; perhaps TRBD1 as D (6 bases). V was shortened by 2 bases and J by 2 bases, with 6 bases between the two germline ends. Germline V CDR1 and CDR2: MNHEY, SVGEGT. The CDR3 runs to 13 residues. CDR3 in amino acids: CASSYGQNYGYTF. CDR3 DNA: TGTGCCAGCAGTTACGGACAGAACTATGGCTACACCTTC.

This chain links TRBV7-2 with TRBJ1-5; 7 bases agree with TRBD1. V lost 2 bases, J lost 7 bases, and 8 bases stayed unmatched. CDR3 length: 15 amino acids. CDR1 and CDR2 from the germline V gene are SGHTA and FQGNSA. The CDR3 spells CASSLQTGERQPQHF. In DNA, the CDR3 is TGTGCCAGCAGCTTACAAACAGGGGAGCGACAGCCCCAGCATTTT.

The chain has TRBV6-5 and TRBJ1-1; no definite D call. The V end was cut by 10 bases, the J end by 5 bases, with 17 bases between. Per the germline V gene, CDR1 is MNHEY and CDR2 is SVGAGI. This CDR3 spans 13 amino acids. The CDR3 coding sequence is TGTGCCACCTCGCCCCGTCCCAGGACTGAAGCTTTCTTT. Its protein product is CATSPRPRTEAFF.

In DNA, the CDR3 is TGTGCCTGGAGTGTAACAGGGCTGAACACTGAAGCTTTCTTT. Translating gives CAWSVTGLNTEAFF. The chain has TRBV30 and TRBJ1-1, with TRBD1 as a possible D gene (6 bases). Germline V gene sequence: CDR1 GTSNPN, CDR2 SVGIG (reference sequence). The germline V and J ends were trimmed by 0 bases and 0 bases, with 8 bases remaining between them. The CDR3 is 14 residues long.

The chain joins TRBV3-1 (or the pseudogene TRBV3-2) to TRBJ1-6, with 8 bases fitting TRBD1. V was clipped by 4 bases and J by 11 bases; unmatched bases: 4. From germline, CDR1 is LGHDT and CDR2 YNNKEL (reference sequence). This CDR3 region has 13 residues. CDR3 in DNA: TGTGCCAGCAGCCCAGGACAGGGAACACCCCTCCACTTT. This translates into CASSPGQGTPLHF.

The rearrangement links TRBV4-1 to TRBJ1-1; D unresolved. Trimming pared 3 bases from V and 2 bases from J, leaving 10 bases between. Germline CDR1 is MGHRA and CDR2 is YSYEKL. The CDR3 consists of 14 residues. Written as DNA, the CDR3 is TGCGCCAGCAGCCACAACAGTGTTAACACTGAAGCTTTCTTT. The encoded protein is CASSHNSVNTEAFF.

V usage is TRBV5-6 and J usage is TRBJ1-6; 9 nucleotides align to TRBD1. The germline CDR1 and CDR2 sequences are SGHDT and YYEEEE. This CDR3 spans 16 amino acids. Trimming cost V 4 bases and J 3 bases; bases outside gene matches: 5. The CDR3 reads CASSHPGQGYNSPLHF. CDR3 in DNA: TGTGCCAGCAGCCACCCGGGACAGGGCTATAATTCACCCCTCCACTTT.